Listed below are T cell receptor beta chains from one sample, sequenced in a study of T cell responses to AZD1222 COVID-19 vaccine. Profiling relied on immunoSEQ multiplex PCR, and the TCRdb table lists in-frame clones only, not all of them. The sample consists of approximately 110,000 clones, more than 85% of them appearing once. The sequenced sample was peripheral blood, obtained on day 0 of AZD1222 vaccination. The receptors were sampled from an adult in good health. CDR3s include the opening cysteine and the closing phenylalanine or tryptophan.

V	length	J	CDR3
TRBV11-2	12	TRBJ1-1	CASRLDGTEAFF
TRBV6-5	11	TRBJ2-1	CASSKINEQFF
TRBV5-1	15	TRBJ2-5	CASGRRGALQETQYF
TRBV28	12	TRBJ1-6	CASSFAPAPLHF
TRBV13	15	TRBJ1-2	CASSGGNTGGYGYTF
TRBV24-1	16	TRBJ2-2	CATKDSRFSNTGELFF
TRBV9	16	TRBJ2-2	CASSLTTGGDAGELFF
TRBV6-2/TRBV6-3	16	TRBJ2-1	CASSYFPPGQGYEQFF
TRBV7-9	14	TRBJ2-3	CASSLGGITDTQYF
TRBV24-1	16	TRBJ2-5	CATSDKLAGFQETQYF
TRBV14	17	TRBJ2-2	CASSQFERGVDTGELFF